What follows describes a single TCR beta chain. This sample was included in a study of OX40 agonist ivuxolimab in advanced cancers. Whole-study context: Therapy given before enrollment (anti-PD-1, anti-PD-L1 or anti-CTLA-4) was allowed, and around 41% had some.

Excluded were patients having autoimmune disease history or systemic immunosuppression. The repertoire was sequenced with immunoSEQ multiplex PCR; TCRdb's copy has only in-frame clones and lacks some. In the table there are over 6,000 clones, around 78% of which are singletons. The source of this sequence is an adult with an advanced solid tumor such as melanoma, head and neck, liver or kidney cancer. Sequenced material: CD4+ or CD8+ T cells sorted from blood, taken in a trial of the OX40 agonist ivuxolimab.

In DNA, the CDR3 is TGTGCCAGCAGGCCTAACGGGCCCTACGAGCAGTACTTC. Protein sequence: CASRPNGPYEQYF. V usage is TRBV7-9 and J usage is TRBJ2-7, with unresolved D. This CDR3 is 13 amino acids long. The V end lost 6 bases, the J end lost 2 bases, and 11 bases lay between the germline ends. Germline-derived CDR1 and CDR2 are SEHNR and FQNEAQ (reference sequence).